The sequence of this T cell receptor (beta chain) was determined in a study of T-cell reconstitution after alpha-beta-depleted transplantation in children (dated by TCRdb to 2016 to 2017). For context, the study as a whole: Using TCR repertoire profiling, the study followed T-cell immune reconstitution in a quantitative way in children after TCRalphabeta/CD19-depleted allogeneic hematopoietic cell transplantation.

The meaning of the sample's treatment or condition label: allogeneic hematopoietic cell transplantation with graft depleted of TCRalphabeta T cells and CD19 B cells. The transplant recipients were children given TCRalphabeta/CD19-depleted allogeneic hematopoietic cell grafts. The receptor library was made with PCR. The listed sequencing device is Illumina HiSeq 2500. Molecular barcoding was employed in the preparation of TCR libraries, with unique molecular identifiers being used to normalize TCRbeta repertoire quantification. The public reads were run again by TCRdb, first through fastp at Q25 and then through MiXCR, and only productive beta chains were kept. For every CDR3 protein sequence, its rows merge into one entry that carries the most common genes and DNA. In all, the sample holds about 980,000 distinct CDR3 sequences, and about 29% of those were seen once. The ten largest account for 28% of the sample.

General study outcomes and caveats: The apparently early alphabetaT-cell count recovery about two months after transplant was reportedly dependent on only several hundred rapidly expanded clones derived from non-depleted graft cells. In some patients, the high TCRbeta diversity seen at day 60 was put down to recipient T cells and intrathymic progenitors that had survived conditioning. The frequencies of hyperexpanded clones fell over the following months, and after one year, T-cell counts and TCRbeta diversity were mostly attributed to newly produced T cells.

About this clonotype itself: What antigen it recognizes has not been identified. There are no base qualities to consult, and no much larger clone falls within one base.

From the germline V gene, CDR1 is MNHNS and CDR2 is SASEGT. The CDR3 contains 16 residues, cysteine and phenylalanine counted. Only the CDR3 region is kept as DNA, spanning 48 bases read in frame from base 1. V ends up 5 bases short and J 5 bases short, with an unmatched junction base count of 10. This specimen consisted of PBMCs, mostly from graft donor cells, obtained 360 days after TCRalphabeta/CD19-depleted stem cell transplant. Recombination joined TRBV6-1 with TRBJ1-4, with 8 middle bases fitting TRBD1. This clonotype was obtained from a boy younger than two who had a stem cell transplant for SCID, so the T cells may come from the graft donor. The CDR3 reads as follows: CASSPRGRRPNEKLFF. The DNA reads TGTGCCAGCAGTCCCAGGGGGCGCAGACCAAATGAAAAACTGTTTTTT.